Below are 17 T cell receptor beta chains sequenced from a single sample in a study of blood T cell repertoires in COVID-19. TCRdb's table, derived via immunoSEQ multiplex PCR, lists solely in-frame clones and lacks some. The sample lists 300,000 or so clones, roughly nine tenths seen once, with under 3.5% in the top ten. The sequencing sample was made of PBMCs or T cells enriched from blood (not recorded which). These TCRs come from a woman aged 45-59 years who had been exposed to COVID-19.

This chain connects TRBV15 to TRBJ2-3, with TRBD2 as a possible D gene (6 bases). Germline values: CDR1 LNHNV, CDR2 YYDKDF (reference sequence). V was trimmed by 5 bases and J by 2 bases, leaving 11 bases between them. There are 14 residues in the CDR3. This CDR3 reads CATSDRTTTDTQYF. The CDR3 bases are TGTGCCACCAGCGATCGGACTACCACAGATACGCAGTATTTT.

This rearrangement joins TRBV5-4 to TRBJ2-7; 7 bases map to TRBD1. This CDR3 comprises 16 residues. CDR1 SGHNT and CDR2 YYREEE come from the germline V gene (reference sequence). V gave up 10 bases and J gave up 2 bases; unmatched junction bases: 18. CDR3 bases: TGTGCCTTTTATCATCATCCCGGACAGGTCGCCTACGAGCAGTACTTC. It specifies CAFYHHPGQVAYEQYF.

The J gene is TRBJ1-6, the V gene TRBV19; D is possibly TRBD1 (6 bases). The CDR3 extends over 16 amino acids. Germline V gene lookup returns CDR1 LNHDA and CDR2 SQIVND (reference sequence). Trimming took off 8 bases at V and 10 bases at J, with 24 bases between the two ends. CDR3 residues: CASDETGGNYVSPLHF. The CDR3 DNA is TGTGCCAGTGACGAGACAGGTGGCAATTACGTCTCACCCCTCCACTTT.

This chain connects TRBV5-8 to TRBJ1-2, with no clear D. Deletions cut 1 base from V and 6 bases from J, with 7 bases between. The CDR3 consists of 12 residues. Germline V gene sequence: CDR1 SGHTS, CDR2 YDEGEE. The DNA for the CDR3 is TGTGCCAGCAGCTTGCGCCGGGATGGCTACACCTTC. Its translation: CASSLRRDGYTF.

This chain joins TRBV18 and TRBJ1-2; D gene uncertain. Germline V gene lookup returns CDR1 KGHSH and CDR2 LQKENI. The CDR3 loop spans 13 amino acids. The CDR3 spells CAMTAGYNYGYTF. CDR3 DNA: TGTGCTATGACGGCAGGTTATAACTATGGCTACACCTTC.

The chain carries TRBV29-1 and TRBJ1-3; weak D call: TRBD1 (5 bases). With 3 bases removed from V and 4 bases from J, the gap between germline ends came to 16 bases. CDR1 is SQVTM, CDR2 ANQGSEA, per germline. The CDR3 has 15 residues. The CDR3 loop is CSVDPTWGRGNTIYF. In DNA, the CDR3 is TGCAGCGTTGACCCCACCTGGGGCAGAGGAAACACCATATATTTT.

V gene TRBV6-5 combines with J gene TRBJ1-4, with 10 bases identical to TRBD1. After removal of 6 bases from V and 6 bases from J, the junction contained 7 bases not matched to a gene. The germline V gene has CDR1 MNHEY and CDR2 SVGAGI. The CDR3 extends over 15 amino acids. Here the CDR3 reads CASRPGQGIYEKLFF. CDR3 nucleotides: TGTGCCAGCAGGCCGGGACAGGGGATCTATGAAAAACTGTTTTTT.

The genes are TRBV12-5 and TRBJ1-1, with a possible D match to TRBD1 (6 bases). CDR3 length equals 13 residues. V was clipped by 6 bases and J by 3 bases, with 11 bases between them. Germline CDR1 LGHNT, CDR2 FRNRAP. The CDR3 sequence: CASGQGLDTEAFF. In DNA, the CDR3 is TGTGCTAGTGGCCAGGGGTTAGACACTGAAGCTTTCTTT.

The gene calls are TRBV19 and TRBJ1-6; 7 nucleotides line up with TRBD1. CDR1 LNHDA and CDR2 SQIVND come from the germline V gene (reference sequence). V lost 5 bases to trimming and J lost 3 bases; unmatched junction nucleotides: 4. The CDR3 loop spans 15 amino acids. The CDR3 protein is CASSVGQIYNSPLHF. The CDR3 bases are TGTGCCAGTAGTGTGGGACAGATCTATAATTCACCCCTCCACTTT.

The chain couples TRBV20-1 to TRBJ1-1; tentatively, D is TRBD1 (5 bases). CDR1 and CDR2 (germline): DFQATT, SNEGSKA (reference sequence). The CDR3 runs to 16 residues. Trimming pared 3 bases from V and 5 bases from J, leaving 22 bases between. CDR3 residues: CSASSGFGQGITEAFF. For the CDR3, the DNA is TGCAGTGCTAGTTCTGGGTTCGGGCAGGGAATTACTGAAGCTTTCTTT.

This chain joins TRBV7-2 and TRBJ1-2; 7 nucleotides agree with TRBD1. This CDR3 region has 13 residues. The J segment lost 4 bases and the V segment lost 3 bases, leaving 2 bases of the junction unmatched. CDR1 is SGHTA and CDR2 is FQGNSA in the germline V gene. This CDR3 reads CASSFDRAYGYTF. CDR3 DNA sequence: TGTGCCAGCAGCTTTGACAGGGCCTATGGCTACACCTTC.

Only one count was recorded for this clone. The genes are TRBV19 and TRBJ2-5; D ambiguous. V dropped 0 bases and J dropped 5 bases, with 10 bases sitting between them. This CDR3 region has 14 residues. Germline assignment: CDR1 LNHDA and CDR2 SQIVND (reference sequence). The CDR3 DNA is TGTGCCAGTAGTATAGAGAACAGCCGGGAGACCCAGTACTTC. Amino acids: CASSIENSRETQYF.

J is TRBJ2-1 and V is TRBV5-4; maybe TRBD2 (6 bases). The germline gives CDR1 SGHNT, CDR2 YYREEE (reference sequence). The V and J ends lost 0 bases and 7 bases respectively, with 8 bases between them. This CDR3 contains 13 residues. The CDR3 reads CASSLGRANEQFF. The CDR3, as DNA: TGTGCCAGCAGCTTGGGGAGGGCAAATGAGCAGTTCTTC.

This chain links TRBV6-2 or TRBV6-3 with TRBJ2-1, with 8 nucleotides matching TRBD2. The germline CDR1 and CDR2 sequences are MNHEY and SVGEGT. The V gene end was trimmed by 5 bases and the J gene end by 8 bases; junction bases not matched to a gene: 11. The CDR3 length is 15 residues. This CDR3 reads CASSLIGGGSHEQFF. The CDR3 nucleotides are TGTGCCAGCAGTCTAATAGGCGGGGGGAGCCATGAGCAGTTCTTC.

This clone was counted a single time. The chain has TRBV14 and TRBJ2-6; 10 bases line up with TRBD1. CDR1 is SGHDN, CDR2 FVKESK, per germline. The CDR3 runs to 18 residues. Trimming cost V 4 bases and J 0 bases; bases outside gene matches: 6. The chain's CDR3 is CASSRDRGRHSGANVLTF. The DNA of the CDR3 is TGTGCCAGCAGCCGAGACAGGGGGCGGCACTCTGGGGCCAACGTCCTGACTTTC.

This chain connects TRBV27 to TRBJ1-1, with 7 bases that match TRBD1. CDR1 is MNHEY, CDR2 SMNVEV, per germline (reference sequence). The CDR3 has 14 residues. V lost 5 bases and J lost 12; bases outside the gene matches: 15. In DNA, the CDR3 is TGTGCCAGCAGTCCCAAAATACAGGGGAGGAAGCCTTTCTTT. This sequence encodes CASSPKIQGRKPFF.

V usage is TRBV19 and J usage is TRBJ2-2, with unresolved D. Trimming shortened V by 10 bases and J by 6 bases, and 12 bases separated the two germline ends. The CDR3 spans 12 residues. The germline V gene encodes CDR1 LNHDA and CDR2 SQIVND (reference sequence). CDR3 DNA: TGTGCCACTTACGAGGCCGCCGGGGAGCTGTTTTTT. It yields the protein CATYEAAGELFF.